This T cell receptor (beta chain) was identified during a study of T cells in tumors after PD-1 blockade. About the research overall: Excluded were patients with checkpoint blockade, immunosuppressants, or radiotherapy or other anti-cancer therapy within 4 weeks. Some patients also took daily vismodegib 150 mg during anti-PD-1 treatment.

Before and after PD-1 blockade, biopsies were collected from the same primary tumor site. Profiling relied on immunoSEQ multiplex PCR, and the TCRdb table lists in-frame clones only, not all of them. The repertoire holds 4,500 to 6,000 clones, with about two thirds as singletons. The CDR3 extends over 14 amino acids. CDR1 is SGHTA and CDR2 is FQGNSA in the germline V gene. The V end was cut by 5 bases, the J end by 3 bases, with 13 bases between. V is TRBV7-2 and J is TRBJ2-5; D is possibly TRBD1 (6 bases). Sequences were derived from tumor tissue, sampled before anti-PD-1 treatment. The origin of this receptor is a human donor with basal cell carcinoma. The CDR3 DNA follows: TGTGCCAGCAGCCCTGGTCAGGGGAAAGAGACCCAGTACTTC. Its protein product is CASSPGQGKETQYF. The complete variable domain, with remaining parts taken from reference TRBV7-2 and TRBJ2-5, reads GAGVSQSPSNKVTEKGKDVELRCDPISGHTALYWYRQSLGQGLEFLIYFQGNSAPDKSGLPSDRFSAERTGGSVSTLTIQRTQQEDSAVYLCASSPGQGKETQYFGPGTRLLVL.